The 19 T cell receptor beta chains in this list originate from one sample, sequenced in a study of cytomegalovirus exposure and HLA in healthy donors. In the PCR, 60 Vbeta and 13 Jbeta primers were used. This table comes from immunoSEQ multiplex PCR, and its TCRdb copy is limited to in-frame clones, with some not included. In the table there are some 150,000 clones, roughly three fifths of which are singletons. Input material: PBMCs. These receptors originate from a woman aged 40 to 50 in good health and CMV-seronegative.

This clone was found a few times. The genes are TRBV19 and TRBJ2-5; 8 positions match TRBD1. CDR3 length: 15 residues. CDR1 is LNHDA, CDR2 SQIVND, per germline (reference sequence). V trimming: 3 bases; J trimming: 5 bases; junction bases outside the gene matches: 8. CDR3 nucleotide sequence: TGTGCCAGTAGTATCCAGGGGACAGGTGGGGAGACCCAGTACTTC. This sequence encodes CASSIQGTGGETQYF.

This chain connects TRBV7-2 to TRBJ1-1; D gene ambiguous. The germline V gene encodes CDR1 SGHTA and CDR2 FQGNSA. This CDR3 spans 13 amino acids. Trimming pared 7 bases from V and 0 bases from J, leaving 9 bases between. In DNA form, the CDR3 reads TGTGCCAGCACCCTCCACATGAACACTGAAGCTTTCTTT. Translation: CASTLHMNTEAFF.

The chain couples TRBV19 to TRBJ1-5, with 9 bases matching TRBD1. This CDR3 region has 17 residues. J lost 1 base, V lost 9 bases, and 13 bases had no gene match. CDR1 LNHDA and CDR2 SQIVND come from the germline V gene (reference sequence). The CDR3 region has the DNA TGTGCCAGCAAAAGGGGGGACAGGGATTCCAGCAATCAGCCCCAGCATTTT. This codes for CASKRGDRDSSNQPQHF.

The chain links TRBV5-4 to TRBJ2-4, with TRBD2 matching over 8 bases. J was trimmed by 5 bases and V by 4 bases; bases with no gene match: 5. This CDR3 region has 14 residues. Germline lookup yields CDR1 SGHNT and CDR2 YYREEE (reference sequence). CDR3 in amino acids: CASSDAGGQNIQYF. The CDR3 bases are TGTGCCAGCAGCGATGCGGGGGGACAAAACATTCAGTACTTC.

This clone was detected only a few times. The chain carries TRBV9 and TRBJ2-5; 10 bases align to TRBD2. Germline V CDR1 and CDR2: SGDLS, YYNGEE. After removal of 4 bases from V and 2 bases from J, the junction contained 8 bases not matched to a gene. This CDR3 has 16 residues. Here the CDR3 DNA reads TGTGCCAGCAGCCTAAGGCCAGCGGGGGGGCAAGAGACCCAGTACTTC. It translates to CASSLRPAGGQETQYF. The full variable domain, with the rest looked up from reference TRBV9 and TRBJ2-5, is DSGVTQTPKHLITATGQRVTLRCSPRSGDLSVYWYQQSLDQGLQFLIQYYNGEERAKGNILERFSAQQFPDLHSELNLSSLELGDSALYFCASSLRPAGGQETQYFGPGTRLLVL.

The rearrangement uses TRBV5-6 and TRBJ1-1; the match to TRBD1 covers 8 bases. The germline V gene encodes CDR1 SGHDT and CDR2 YYEEEE. V was pared by 0 bases and J by 3 bases, with 1 base of the junction left unmatched. There are 14 residues in the CDR3. CDR3 residues: CASSLDRGDTEAFF. For the CDR3, the DNA is TGTGCCAGCAGCTTGGACAGGGGGGACACTGAAGCTTTCTTT.

The rearrangement links TRBV9 to TRBJ2-2, with a tentative D call TRBD1 (6 bases). The germline CDR1 and CDR2 sequences are SGDLS and YYNGEE. CDR3 length equals 15 residues. Trimming stripped 5 bases from V and 0 bases from J, with 11 bases between. CDR3 residues: CASSTGTTNTGELFF. CDR3 coding DNA: TGTGCCAGCAGTACCGGGACAACGAACACCGGGGAGCTGTTTTTT.

This rearrangement joins TRBV4-1 to TRBJ2-7, with TRBD1 matching 10 bases. Germline loops: CDR1 MGHRA, CDR2 YSYEKL. J gave up 5 bases and V 4 bases, and 5 bases lay outside the gene matches. This CDR3 is built from 14 residues. CDR3 region: CASSPPTGGHEQYF. The DNA of the CDR3 is TGCGCCAGCAGCCCCCCGACAGGGGGCCACGAGCAGTACTTC.

A few counts support this clone. The rearrangement links TRBV2 to TRBJ2-6; 10 bases line up with TRBD1. Germline CDR1 is SNHLY and CDR2 is FYNNEI. V was clipped by 10 bases and J by 0 bases; unmatched bases: 9. The CDR3 has 17 residues. CDR3 nucleotides: TGTGCCACGGGACAGGGGACGGCCTCCTCTGGGGCCAACGTCCTGACTTTC. Its protein product is CATGQGTASSGANVLTF.

The V gene is TRBV21-1, the J gene TRBJ1-6. TRBV21-1 is marked as a pseudogene. There are 16 residues in the CDR3. The CDR3 DNA follows: TGTGCCAGCAACGGGGGGCCCGGGGTTGAGAATTCACCCCTCCACTTT. Residues: CASNGGPGVENSPLHF.

This clone has a single count. V gene TRBV25-1 combines with J gene TRBJ1-1; possible D gene TRBD1, 5 bases. This CDR3 has 15 amino acids. Germline lookup yields CDR1 MGHDK and CDR2 SYGVNS. V was cut by 4 bases and J by 3 bases, with 15 bases left in between. The CDR3 is CASSALGGDYTEAFF. CDR3 DNA sequence: TGTGCCAGCAGTGCCCTCGGGGGTGACTACACTGAAGCTTTCTTT.

J is TRBJ1-6 and V is TRBV30; 8 bases match TRBD1. Losses at the gene ends were 0 bases for V and 9 bases for J; bases not matched to a gene: 4. Germline-derived CDR1 and CDR2 are GTSNPN and SVGIG (reference sequence). The CDR3 has 14 residues. This CDR3 is CAWSVRTGSSPLHF. Written as DNA, the CDR3 is TGTGCCTGGAGTGTCCGGACAGGGAGTTCACCCCTCCACTTT. The entire variable domain, with the rest obtained from reference TRBV30 and TRBJ1-6, is as follows: SQTIHQWPATLVQPVGSPLSLECTVEGTSNPNLYWYRQAAGRGLQLLFYSVGIGQISSEVPQNLSASRPQDRQFILSSKKLLLSDSGFYLCAWSVRTGSSPLHFGNGTRLTVT.

V usage is TRBV5-6 and J usage is TRBJ2-7; 7 bases are a match to TRBD1. Trimming cost V 2 bases and J 4 bases; bases outside gene matches: 3. Looked up from germline, CDR1 is SGHDT and CDR2 is YYEEEE. There are 13 residues in the CDR3. As DNA, the CDR3 is TGTGCCAGCAGCTTCCGGGACAGATACGAGCAGTACTTC. This sequence encodes CASSFRDRYEQYF.

The chain's CDR3 is CASSPGTRSGNTIYF. The CDR3 nucleotides read TGTGCCAGCAGCCCAGGGACACGCTCTGGAAACACCATATATTTT. The rearrangement uses TRBV14 and TRBJ1-3, with a possible D match to TRBD1 (6 bases). CDR3 size: 15 residues. V was clipped by 4 bases and J by 0 bases, with 10 bases between them. The germline gives CDR1 SGHDN, CDR2 FVKESK.

The gene calls are TRBV30 and TRBJ1-2; 7 bases agree with TRBD1. Germline lookup yields CDR1 GTSNPN and CDR2 SVGIG (reference sequence). V shed 2 bases and J 8 bases; nucleotides not matched to a gene: 5. This CDR3 region has 12 residues. CDR3 amino acids: CAWSRQGEGYTF. The CDR3 coding sequence is TGTGCCTGGAGTCGGCAGGGGGAAGGCTACACCTTC. Looking up the rest from reference TRBV30 and TRBJ1-2 gives the full variable domain: SQTIHQWPATLVQPVGSPLSLECTVEGTSNPNLYWYRQAAGRGLQLLFYSVGIGQISSEVPQNLSASRPQDRQFILSSKKLLLSDSGFYLCAWSRQGEGYTFGSGTRLTVV.

This clone has more than one count but fewer than ten. The J gene is TRBJ1-3, the V gene TRBV7-2; 8 nucleotides match TRBD1. V gave up 5 bases and J gave up 4 bases; unmatched junction bases: 4. The germline gives CDR1 SGHTA, CDR2 FQGNSA. The CDR3 extends over 14 amino acids. As DNA, the CDR3 is TGTGCCAGCAGCCAGGGGGCGTTGGGAAACACCATATATTTT. It specifies CASSQGALGNTIYF. The complete variable domain, with remaining parts taken from reference TRBV7-2 and TRBJ1-3, reads GAGVSQSPSNKVTEKGKDVELRCDPISGHTALYWYRQSLGQGLEFLIYFQGNSAPDKSGLPSDRFSAERTGGSVSTLTIQRTQQEDSAVYLCASSQGALGNTIYFGEGSWLTVV.

The V gene is TRBV5-1, the J gene TRBJ1-4, with D perhaps TRBD1 (6 bases). The CDR3 contains 17 residues. Trimming shortened V by 1 base and J by 3 bases, and 16 bases separated the two germline ends. Germline V gene data show CDR1 as SGHRS and CDR2 as YFSETQ. The CDR3 bases are TGCGCCAGCAGCTTGACCATGGACAGTCTCGCTAATGAAAAACTGTTTTTT. It translates to CASSLTMDSLANEKLFF.

This clone has only a few counts. The V gene is TRBV5-1, the J gene TRBJ2-5, with a weak D call TRBD1 (5 bases). The CDR3 length is 15 residues. The V and J ends lost 5 bases and 2 bases respectively, with 16 bases between them. CDR1 is SGHRS, CDR2 YFSETQ, per germline. The CDR3 is CASSPGPVGQETQYF. CDR3 nucleotide sequence: TGCGCCAGCAGTCCAGGGCCCGTCGGGCAAGAGACCCAGTACTTC.

This clone was counted a single time. This chain joins TRBV6-5 and TRBJ1-1; D might be TRBD1 (5 bases). This CDR3 has 13 residues. The V gene's germline CDR1 is MNHEY and CDR2 SVGAGI. The V end lost 6 bases, the J end lost 3 bases, and 11 bases lay between the germline ends. CDR3 in DNA: TGTGCCAGCAGCGGGGGAGCCTACACTGAAGCTTTCTTT. This encodes CASSGGAYTEAFF.